These 26 T cell receptor beta chains were sequenced from one sample in a study of T cell changes during pregnancy in multiple sclerosis. Sequencing used immunoSEQ multiplex PCR; TCRdb keeps in-frame clones, though not all of them. The data contain under 85,000 clones, around 91% of them singletons. The material sequenced was peripheral blood, taken in the third trimester of pregnancy. The receptors shown here come from a female donor in good health, enrolled as a control in a pregnancy study.

This chain uses TRBV9 with TRBJ1-5; D is ambiguous. Germline CDR1 reads SGDLS; CDR2 reads YYNGEE. The CDR3 contains 15 residues. The germline V and J ends were trimmed by 4 bases and 0 bases, with 11 bases remaining between them. CDR3 sequence (DNA): TGTGCCAGCAGCCGAGGTGGTTATAGCAATCAGCCCCAGCATTTT. Translation gives CASSRGGYSNQPQHF.

V gene TRBV9 combines with J gene TRBJ2-3, with D perhaps matching TRBD2 (6 bases). V lost 0 bases, J lost 1 base, and 12 bases lay in between. CDR3 length: 16 amino acids. The germline V gene has CDR1 SGDLS and CDR2 YYNGEE. The CDR3 protein is CASSVAAGSRTDTQYF. The CDR3 DNA reads TGTGCCAGCAGCGTAGCTGCGGGGTCGCGCACAGATACGCAGTATTTT.

The rearrangement joins TRBV4-2 to TRBJ1-5, with 11 bases lining up with TRBD1. The CDR3 covers 18 residues. Germline assignment: CDR1 LGHNA and CDR2 YNFKEQ. V gave up 0 bases and J gave up 1 base; unmatched junction bases: 5. CDR3 loop: CASSQDPGQGASNQPQHF. In DNA, the CDR3 is TGTGCCAGCAGCCAAGATCCCGGACAGGGGGCAAGCAATCAGCCCCAGCATTTT.

This clone was detected once. The chain carries TRBV7-2 and TRBJ1-2; D may be TRBD1 (5 bases). From germline, CDR1 is SGHTA and CDR2 FQGNSA. The ends were cut back, 5 bases at V and 4 bases at J, with 20 bases in the middle. CDR3 length: 16 amino acids. For the CDR3, the DNA is TGTGCCAGCAGCCGGGTTACAGGAGACAGAGCCTATGGCTACACCTTC. Its protein is CASSRVTGDRAYGYTF.

The chain carries TRBV7-9 and TRBJ2-6; D call uncertain. The CDR3 length is 14 residues. V lost 6 bases, J lost 0 bases, and 6 bases lay in between. Germline CDR1 SEHNR, CDR2 FQNEAQ (reference sequence). In DNA, the CDR3 is TGTGCCAGCAGTTCCTCCTCTGGGGCCAACGTCCTGACTTTC. Translated: CASSSSSGANVLTF.

CDR3 in DNA: TGTGCCAGTAGTATAGTAAGACTAGGCCTAAGCTCCTACAATGAGCAGTTCTTC. It translates to CASSIVRLGLSSYNEQFF. This chain joins TRBV19 and TRBJ2-1, with D possibly matching TRBD2 (6 bases). The V and J ends lost 1 base and 0 bases respectively, with 16 bases between them. This CDR3 contains 18 residues. Per germline, CDR1 LNHDA and CDR2 SQIVND (reference sequence).

The genes are TRBV5-4 and TRBJ2-5, with D possibly matching TRBD2 (5 bases). Trimming stripped 4 bases from V and 5 bases from J, with 18 bases between. The CDR3 is 15 amino acids. The germline CDR1 and CDR2 sequences are SGHNT and YYREEE (reference sequence). The CDR3 region has the DNA TGTGCCAGCAGCCTGAGGGCGGAGGCTTGGGAGACCCAGTACTTC. As protein: CASSLRAEAWETQYF. The whole variable domain, filled in from reference TRBV5-4 and TRBJ2-5, reads ETGVTQSPTHLIKTRGQQVTLRCSSQSGHNTVSWYQQALGQGPQFIFQYYREEENGRGNFPPRFSGLQFPNYSSELNVNALELDDSALYLCASSLRAEAWETQYFGPGTRLLVL.

The chain recombines TRBV6-5 with TRBJ1-2; 10 nucleotides agree with TRBD1. The CDR3 contains 15 residues. CDR1 MNHEY and CDR2 SVGAGI come from the germline V gene. Unmatched junction bases numbered 11, after V lost 6 bases and J lost 7 bases. The DNA of the CDR3 is TGTGCCAGCAGCAGAACCGACAGGGGGCGTCCTGGCTACACCTTC. Encoded protein: CASSRTDRGRPGYTF.

This chain connects TRBV29-1 to TRBJ2-2; the D gene is possibly TRBD2 (6 bases). The V and J ends lost 6 bases and 2 bases respectively, with 19 bases between them. Germline V gene lookup returns CDR1 SQVTM and CDR2 ANQGSEA. There are 16 residues in the CDR3. The CDR3 protein is CSVRGGLPHNTGELFF. DNA of the CDR3: TGCAGCGTCCGGGGAGGACTTCCACACAACACCGGGGAGCTGTTTTTT.

This sequence joins TRBV5-1 and TRBJ2-3; TRBD2 matches 15 bases. Germline trimming cut 4 bases from V and 0 bases from J; bases unmatched to any gene: 9. Germline CDR1 and CDR2: SGHRS and YFSETQ. The CDR3 is made up of 19 amino acids. In nucleotides, the CDR3 is TGCGCCAGCAGCAAAAGAGGGACTAGCGGGGGGCCTAGCACAGATACGCAGTATTTT. Translating it yields CASSKRGTSGGPSTDTQYF.

The chain joins TRBV5-1 to TRBJ2-7; D is undetermined. V was pared by 0 bases and J by 1 base, with 14 bases between. Germline assignment: CDR1 SGHRS and CDR2 YFSETQ. This CDR3 contains 16 residues. In DNA form, the CDR3 reads TGCGCCAGCAGCTTGGCTTACAGTACATCGTCCTACGAGCAGTACTTC. Protein product: CASSLAYSTSSYEQYF.

The chain has TRBV10-3 and TRBJ1-5; D uncertain. The V gene lost 3 bases and the J gene lost 6 bases, with 24 bases spanning the gap. CDR1 ENHRY and CDR2 SYGVKD come from the germline V gene. CDR3 length equals 18 residues. CDR3 coding DNA: TGTGCCATCAGTGACCTTCCCCCGACACCGGCACGGGGTCAGCCCCAGCATTTT. Encoded protein: CAISDLPPTPARGQPQHF.

This rearrangement joins TRBV30 to TRBJ1-5, with D unresolved. There are 16 residues in the CDR3. CDR1 GTSNPN and CDR2 SVGIG come from the germline V gene (reference sequence). V was trimmed by 0 bases and J by 0 bases, leaving 12 bases between them. The CDR3 here is CAWSVTVPYSNQPQHF. The CDR3 nucleotides are TGTGCCTGGAGTGTAACCGTCCCCTATAGCAATCAGCCCCAGCATTTT.

This chain uses TRBV2 with TRBJ2-7; 7 positions agree with TRBD1. The CDR3 extends over 15 amino acids. In germline, CDR1 is SNHLY, CDR2 FYNNEI. V lost 8 bases and J lost 5; bases outside the gene matches: 15. CDR3 sequence: CASGKGLYRGNEQYF. In nucleotides, the CDR3 is TGTGCCAGCGGCAAGGGGTTGTACAGGGGCAACGAGCAGTACTTC.

The CDR3 bases are TGCGCCAGCAGCTTGGGACAGGCTGAAGCTTTCTTT. This translates into CASSLGQAEAFF. The chain has TRBV5-1 and TRBJ1-1, with D possibly TRBD1 on 6 matching bases. The germline CDR1 and CDR2 sequences are SGHRS and YFSETQ. V lost 0 bases and J 6 bases, leaving 6 bases between the germline ends. This CDR3 is 12 amino acids long.

The chain links TRBV9 to TRBJ2-3; possible D gene TRBD2, 5 bases. The length of the CDR3 is 16 residues. V was clipped by 3 bases and J by 1 base, with 15 bases between them. CDR1 and CDR2 (germline): SGDLS, YYNGEE. CDR3 protein: CASSAAGRLGTDTQYF. The CDR3 DNA reads as TGTGCCAGCAGCGCCGCGGGCAGGTTAGGCACAGATACGCAGTATTTT.

This chain connects TRBV2 to TRBJ2-3; no clear D gene. Deletions cut 4 bases from V and 9 bases from J, with 11 bases between. Germline CDR1 and CDR2: SNHLY and FYNNEI. The CDR3 runs to 12 residues. The DNA for the CDR3 is TGTGCCAGCAGTGTCTTAGCCGTCACGCAGTATTTT. Amino acid sequence: CASSVLAVTQYF. Combining the CDR3 with reference TRBV2 and TRBJ2-3 gives the whole variable domain EPEVTQTPSHQVTQMGQEVILRCVPISNHLYFYWYRQILGQKVEFLVSFYNNEISEKSEIFDDQFSVERPDGSNFTLKIRSTKLEDSAMYFCASSVLAVTQYFGPGTRLTVL.

This sequence joins TRBV4-3 and TRBJ2-1; D is uncertain. CDR1 is LGHNA and CDR2 is YSLEER in the germline V gene. This CDR3 contains 13 residues. V was shortened by 0 bases and J by 10 bases, with 10 bases between the two germline ends. For the CDR3, the DNA is TGCGCCAGCAGCCAAGATCGGGTTGGGGAGCAGTTCTTC. Amino acids: CASSQDRVGEQFF.

The rearrangement uses TRBV11-2 and TRBJ1-1; no clear D. V lost 5 bases, J lost 0 bases, and 13 bases lay in between. The CDR3 has 15 residues. The V gene's germline CDR1 is SGHAT and CDR2 FQNNGV. CDR3 bases: TGTGCCAGCAGCCCAAATCTTAACATGAACACTGAAGCTTTCTTT. As protein: CASSPNLNMNTEAFF.

J is TRBJ1-1 and V is TRBV7-9, with D maybe TRBD1 (6 bases). V shed 4 bases and J shed 5 bases, with 17 bases lying between them. This CDR3 is built from 15 residues. Germline V gene data show CDR1 as SEHNR and CDR2 as FQNEAQ (reference sequence). The CDR3 sequence: CASSWVEGVGTEAFF. CDR3 in DNA: TGTGCCAGCAGCTGGGTCGAGGGGGTGGGGACTGAAGCTTTCTTT.

The chain links TRBV10-3 to TRBJ1-5; D unresolved. The CDR3 length is 14 residues. With 2 bases removed from V and 2 bases from J, the gap between germline ends came to 7 bases. Per germline, CDR1 ENHRY and CDR2 SYGVKD. CDR3 in DNA: TGTGCCATCAGTGAGAGGGAGGGCAATCAGCCCCAGCATTTT. Encoded protein: CAISEREGNQPQHF.

In this sample, this clone turned up a few times. The chain is built from TRBV19 and TRBJ2-7; perhaps TRBD2 as D (6 bases). V was pared by 4 bases and J by 3 bases, with 13 bases between. The CDR3 spans 14 residues. Germline V gives CDR1 LNHDA, CDR2 SQIVND (reference sequence). The CDR3 spells CASSTRDFGYEQYF. The CDR3, as DNA: TGTGCCAGTAGTACGCGGGACTTCGGCTACGAGCAGTACTTC. Combining the CDR3 with reference TRBV19 and TRBJ2-7 gives the whole variable domain DGGITQSPKYLFRKEGQNVTLSCEQNLNHDAMYWYRQDPGQGLRLIYYSQIVNDFQKGDIAEGYSVSREKKESFPLTVTSAQKNPTAFYLCASSTRDFGYEQYFGPGTRLTVT.

The V gene is TRBV6-4, the J gene TRBJ1-6, with a weak D call TRBD1 (5 bases). CDR3 length equals 14 residues. The V end was cut by 6 bases, the J end by 7 bases, with 13 bases between. Looked up from germline, CDR1 is MRHNA and CDR2 is SNTAGT. This CDR3 reads CASSTGTGNSPLHF. The CDR3 bases are TGTGCCAGCAGCACCGGGACTGGGAATTCACCCCTCCACTTT.

This chain uses TRBV6-1 with TRBJ1-4; TRBD1 matches at 9 bases. This CDR3 comprises 15 residues. CDR1 is MNHNS, CDR2 SASEGT, per germline. V gave up 2 bases and J gave up 6 bases; unmatched junction bases: 4. CDR3 sequence reads: CASSETGGSYEKLFF. The CDR3 DNA sequence: TGTGCCAGCAGTGAAACAGGGGGCTCTTATGAAAAACTGTTTTTT.

This clone was recorded once. The chain carries TRBV2 and TRBJ1-6; D unresolved. The ends were cut back, 5 bases at V and 5 bases at J, with 16 bases in the middle. CDR3 size: 16 residues. Germline V gives CDR1 SNHLY, CDR2 FYNNEI. The CDR3 bases are TGTGCCAGCAGTTCCGGTTCTATTGTGAATAATTCACCCCTCCACTTT. It yields the protein CASSSGSIVNNSPLHF.

This sequence joins TRBV7-9 and TRBJ1-1; D remains ambiguous. From germline, CDR1 is SEHNR and CDR2 FQNEAQ (reference sequence). This CDR3 contains 15 residues. V lost 5 bases and J 1 base, leaving 14 bases between the germline ends. The CDR3 DNA reads TGTGCCAGCAGCGCCACGGCGGGGTGGAACACTGAAGCTTTCTTT. Protein product: CASSATAGWNTEAFF.